These 10 T cell receptor beta chains share one sample of origin, sequenced in a study of blood T cell repertoires in COVID-19. Libraries were prepared by immunoSEQ multiplex PCR; TCRdb keeps only in-frame clonotypes and omits some of them. The sample consists of 50,000 or so clones, 90% of them appearing once. Material for sequencing was peripheral blood. The source is an elderly woman with acute or convalescent COVID-19.

This clone was detected only once. V and J are TRBV7-9 and TRBJ1-3; tentatively, D is TRBD1 (5 bases). Germline V lookup: CDR1 SEHNR, CDR2 FQNEAQ (reference sequence). The ends were cut back, 5 bases at V and 6 bases at J, with 8 bases in the middle. This CDR3 spans 12 amino acids. The CDR3 region is CASSPTENTIYF. Here the CDR3 DNA reads TGTGCCAGCAGCCCGACAGAAAACACCATATATTTT.

The chain links TRBV7-8 to TRBJ2-7; 10 bases are shared with TRBD1. This CDR3 is built from 16 residues. Germline CDR1 reads SGHVS; CDR2 reads FQNEAQ. Trimming cost V 5 bases and J 3 bases; bases outside gene matches: 10. The CDR3 nucleotides are TGTGCCAGCAGCCCCCTCCGGGACAGGGGAGTCTACGAGCAGTACTTC. It encodes CASSPLRDRGVYEQYF. Supplemented by reference TRBV7-8 and TRBJ2-7, the full variable domain reads GAGVSQSPRYKVAKRGQDVALRCDPISGHVSLFWYQQALGQGPEFLTYFQNEAQLDKSGLPSDRFFAERPEGSVSTLKIQRTQQEDSAVYLCASSPLRDRGVYEQYFGPGTRLTVT.

Points on this clone: Other DNA sequences in this specimen translate into the identical CDR3. V gene TRBV25-1 combines with J gene TRBJ1-2, with a tentative D call TRBD1 (6 bases). Deletions cut 3 bases from V and 4 bases from J, with 6 bases between. Germline V CDR1 and CDR2: MGHDK, SYGVNS. This CDR3 has 12 amino acids. The CDR3 reads CASSDRGYGYTF. CDR3 nucleotides: TGTGCCAGCAGTGACAGGGGCTATGGCTACACCTTC.

V and J are TRBV30 and TRBJ1-3; TRBD1 might be the D (5 bases). The CDR3 has 16 amino acids. With 2 bases removed from V and 0 bases from J, the gap between germline ends came to 14 bases. Germline loops: CDR1 GTSNPN, CDR2 SVGIG (reference sequence). The CDR3 DNA reads TGTGCCTGGAGTAAGTCCAGGGTGAGCTCTGGAAACACCATATATTTT. Residues: CAWSKSRVSSGNTIYF.

This rearrangement joins TRBV3-1 (or the pseudogene TRBV3-2) to TRBJ1-6; TRBD1 might be the D (5 bases). This CDR3 is 14 amino acids long. Trimming removed 2 bases from V and 5 bases from J, with 7 bases in between. Germline CDR1 LGHDT, CDR2 YNNKEL (reference sequence). CDR3 DNA: TGTGCCAGCAGCCAACAGGGTGATAATTCACCCCTCCACTTT. This translates into CASSQQGDNSPLHF.

The rearrangement links TRBV3-1 (or the pseudogene TRBV3-2) to TRBJ1-5; D ambiguous. CDR3 size: 14 residues. The V end lost 1 base, the J end lost 4 bases, and 8 bases lay between the germline ends. Germline CDR1 is LGHDT and CDR2 is YNNKEL (reference sequence). CDR3 protein: CASSQAGGNQPQHF. In nucleotides, the CDR3 is TGTGCCAGCAGCCAAGCTGGAGGGAATCAGCCCCAGCATTTT.

The V call is TRBV6-2 or TRBV6-3, the J call TRBJ2-7; 16 nucleotides match TRBD2. The V and J ends lost 6 bases and 7 bases, in that order; junction bases with no gene match: 9. Germline V gene lookup returns CDR1 MNHEY and CDR2 SVGEGT. This CDR3 spans 16 amino acids. The CDR3 spells CASSPGLAGGPGEQYF. CDR3 DNA sequence: TGTGCCAGCAGCCCGGGACTAGCGGGAGGGCCGGGTGAGCAGTACTTC.

The genes are TRBV7-3 and TRBJ2-2; weak D call: TRBD1 (6 bases). This CDR3 contains 13 residues. Germline V gene data show CDR1 as SGHTA and CDR2 as FQGTGA. V was pared by 5 bases and J by 7 bases, with 11 bases between. The CDR3 DNA reads as TGTGCCAGCAGCCTACAGGGAATCGGGGAGCTGTTTTTT. It codes for CASSLQGIGELFF.

V usage is TRBV27 and J usage is TRBJ1-5; 11 bases map to TRBD1. CDR3 length equals 14 residues. CDR1 is MNHEY, CDR2 SMNVEV, per germline (reference sequence). The ends lost 4 bases at V and 8 bases at J; junction bases unmatched: 4. CDR3 in DNA: TGTGCCAGCAGTTGGGGACAGGGGGTAAAGCCCCAGCATTTT. Translation: CASSWGQGVKPQHF.

The chain employs TRBV19 and TRBJ2-7; tentative D call: TRBD1 (6 bases). Germline V gene sequence: CDR1 LNHDA, CDR2 SQIVND (reference sequence). The V and J ends lost 3 bases and 2 bases respectively, with 14 bases between them. The CDR3 has 15 amino acids. Here the CDR3 DNA reads TGTGCCAGTAGTATCGAGAGGACAGCCACCTACGAGCAGTACTTC. Residues: CASSIERTATYEQYF.